This T cell receptor beta chain came from a study of shared clonotypes between healthy human individuals (dated by TCRdb to 2018 to 2020). Background on the whole study: A couple of women and a few men aged 18 to 49 years were included in the cohort. To estimate repertoire size and how much clonotype sharing occurs between individuals, the study deeply sequenced the blood TCR repertoires of several healthy adults. To increase sequencing depth and limit assay-specific biases, different laboratories used diverse techniques to prepare libraries and sequence TCR repertoires. Leukapheresis yielded between about 0.9 and 10 billion PBMCs per donor. General conclusions and limits of the study: Pairwise subsampling led to the expectation that sequencing depth would affect the degree of clonotype sharing among donors. The genetic and exposure-history diversity represented was limited by the small number of donors. Only blood was sampled, and tissue TCR repertoires likely differ from those in blood.

Using the deep immunoSEQ assay, TCR CDR3 regions were amplified from genomic DNA by multiplex PCR. For each cell subset, the extracted genomic DNA was distributed evenly across all wells of several immunoSEQ 96-well plates, and each plate served as one replicate. For unsorted PBMC, each replicate PCR was loaded with roughly 330 ng genomic DNA, equivalent to tens of thousands of T cell genomes. Genomic DNA from unsorted PBMC was sequenced over ten immunoSEQ deep assay plates. The purified libraries were quantified using a Qubit 3.0 fluorometer, sized with a Bioanalyzer 2100, and then quantified again using the KAPA Library Quantification kit. Every immunoSEQ 96-well plate was sequenced on a dedicated single-read 150-cycle Illumina NextSeq 550 flow cell. In the paper's pipeline: Because the immunoSEQ output included only junctional sequences and no quality scores, the filtering could not be the same as the filtering used for full-length reads. Sequences were annotated with PyIR, a Python wrapper for IgBLAST v1.9, using IMGT germline references to assign V/J genes and CDR3. Reads with weak V/J assignments (E-value above 1e-6), missing CDR3, stop codons, out-of-frame junctions, or ambiguous translated residues were removed. V3J clonotypes were defined by identical inferred V gene, J gene, and CDR3 amino acid sequence. Percentage overlap between repertoires was computed as shared unique clonotypes divided by the size of the smaller repertoire. Repertoire richness was assessed with RTK rarefaction, the Chao1 estimator, and Recon v2.1 estimates of unobserved clonotypes. Imported from immuneACCESS, the table was reduced by TCRdb to in-frame sequences with V and J called. These copies leave out some clones; in studies compared against another copy, an unresolved V gene accounts for under half, and the cause of the remainder is not known. That table is the source of V, J and clone size, and D and trimming were worked out from the DNA. Here the sample has some 490,000 clones; 65% to 85% occur a single time. Roughly 12% of the sample rests with the top ten.

The donors were healthy, HIV-negative adults with no recently reported acute infections or vaccinations. All donors were Caucasian adults living in Nashville, Tennessee, USA. For unsorted samples, about 90 million PBMCs were counted and genomic DNA was extracted with the QIAamp DNA Blood Mini kit. After blood collection by leukapheresis, PBMCs were isolated using Ficoll-Histopaque density gradient centrifugation and then cryopreserved in the vapor phase of liquid nitrogen. As regards this clone: Its binding antigen is unknown. The sample holds no much larger clone one base away, and base qualities are not on file. The sample contains more than one DNA sequence encoding this CDR3.

Germline trimming amounts to 0 bases on V and 3 bases on J, with 2 as the count of junction bases outside the gene matches. In the germline V gene, CDR1 corresponds to SGHRS and CDR2 to YFSETQ. From its cysteine to its phenylalanine, the CDR3 spans 14 amino acids. Left in the record is the CDR3 DNA by itself, 42 bases read in frame from the first base. Material for sequencing was PBMCs. The TCR originated in a woman aged 40 to 50 in good health. Some clones in this sample may be carry-over from other donors' samples. The rearranged chain carries TRBV5-1 and TRBJ2-5; 7 bases in between match TRBD1. The sequenced DNA is TGCGCCAGCAGCTTGGGAGGGGGCGAAGAGACCCAGTACTTC. Its translation reads: CASSLGGGEETQYF.